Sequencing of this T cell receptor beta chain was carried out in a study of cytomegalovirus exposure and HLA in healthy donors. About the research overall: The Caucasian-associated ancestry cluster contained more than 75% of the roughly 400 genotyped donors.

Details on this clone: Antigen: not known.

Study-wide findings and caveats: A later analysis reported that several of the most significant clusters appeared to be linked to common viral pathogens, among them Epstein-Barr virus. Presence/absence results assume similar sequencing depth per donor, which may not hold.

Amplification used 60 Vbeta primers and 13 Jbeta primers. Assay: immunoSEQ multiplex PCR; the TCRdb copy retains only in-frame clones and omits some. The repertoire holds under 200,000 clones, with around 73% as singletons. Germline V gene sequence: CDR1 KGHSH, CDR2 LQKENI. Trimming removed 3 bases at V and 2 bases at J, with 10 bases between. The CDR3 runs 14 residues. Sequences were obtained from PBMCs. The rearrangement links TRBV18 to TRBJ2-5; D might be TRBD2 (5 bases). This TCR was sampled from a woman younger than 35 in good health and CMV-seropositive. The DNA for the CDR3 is TGTGCCAGCTCACCCACGGGAACGCAAGAGACCCAGTACTTC. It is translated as CASSPTGTQETQYF.